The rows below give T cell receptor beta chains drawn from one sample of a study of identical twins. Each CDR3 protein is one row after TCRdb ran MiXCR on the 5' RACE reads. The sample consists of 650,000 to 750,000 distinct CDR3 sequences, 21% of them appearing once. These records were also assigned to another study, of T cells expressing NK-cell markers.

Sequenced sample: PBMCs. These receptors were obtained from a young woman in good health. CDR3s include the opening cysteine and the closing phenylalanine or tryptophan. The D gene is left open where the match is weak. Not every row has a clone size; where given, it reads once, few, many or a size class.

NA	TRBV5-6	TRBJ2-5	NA	CASSPRGSRKETQYF	TGTGCCAGCAGCCCTCGGGGTAGCAGAAAAGAGACCCAGTACTTC
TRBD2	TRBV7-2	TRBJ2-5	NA	CASSILAGGIETQYF	TGTGCCAGCAGCATACTAGCGGGGGGGATTGAGACCCAGTACTTC
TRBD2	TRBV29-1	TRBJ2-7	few	CSAGGLAREQYF	TGCAGCGCGGGGGGACTAGCGCGCGAGCAGTACTTC
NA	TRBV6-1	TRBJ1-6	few	CASSKTRGNSPLHF	TGTGCCAGCAGTAAAACCAGGGGTAATTCACCCCTCCACTTT
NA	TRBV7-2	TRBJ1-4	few	CASSLVGGGLFF	TGTGCCAGCAGCTTAGTTGGCGGGGGACTGTTTTTT
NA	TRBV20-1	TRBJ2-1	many	CSGTRTAVGEQFF	TGCAGTGGAACGCGGACAGCGGTAGGTGAGCAGTTCTTC
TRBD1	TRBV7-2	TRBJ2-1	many	CASSRGQGPYNEQFF	TGTGCCAGCAGCCGGGGACAGGGTCCCTACAATGAGCAGTTCTTC
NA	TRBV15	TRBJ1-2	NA	CATSRDPGFTGLEGYTF	TGTGCCACCAGCAGAGACCCCGGATTTACGGGATTAGAAGGCTACACCTTC
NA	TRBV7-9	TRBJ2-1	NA	CASSPTPGTRGNEQFF	TGTGCCAGCAGCCCGACCCCCGGGACCCGGGGGAATGAGCAGTTCTTC
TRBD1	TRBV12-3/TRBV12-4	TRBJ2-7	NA	CASSPDRGNYEQYF	TGTGCCAGCAGTCCTGACAGGGGGAACTACGAGCAGTACTTC
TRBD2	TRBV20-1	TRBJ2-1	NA	CSARDFRTSAYNEQFF	TGCAGTGCTAGAGATTTCCGGACTAGCGCCTACAATGAGCAGTTCTTC
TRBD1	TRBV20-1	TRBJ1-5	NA	CSAYFPEETGGLQPQHF	TGCAGTGCTTACTTCCCGGAAGAGACAGGGGGCCTCCAGCCCCAGCATTTT
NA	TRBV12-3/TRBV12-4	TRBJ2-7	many	CASSRLHEQYF	TGTGCCAGTTCCCGCCTCCACGAGCAGTACTTC
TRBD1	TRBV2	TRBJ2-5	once	CASGDRGPETQYF	TGTGCCAGTGGGGACAGGGGGCCAGAGACCCAGTACTTC
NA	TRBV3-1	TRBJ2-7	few	CASSQGVFYEQYF	TGTGCCAGCAGCCAAGGAGTCTTCTACGAGCAGTACTTC
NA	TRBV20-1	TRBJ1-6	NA	CSATRAANSPLHF	TGCAGTGCAACCCGGGCCGCAAATTCACCCCTCCACTTT
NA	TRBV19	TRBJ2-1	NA	CASLQGGGNEQFF	TGTGCCAGCTTACAGGGAGGAGGCAATGAGCAGTTCTTC
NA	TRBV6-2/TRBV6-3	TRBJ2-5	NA	CASSYSRQGGETQYF	TGTGCCAGCAGTTACTCGAGACAGGGAGGAGAGACCCAGTACTTC
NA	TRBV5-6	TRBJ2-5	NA	CAIGLGLEETQYF	TGTGCCATCGGCCTGGGGCTCGAGGAGACCCAGTACTTC
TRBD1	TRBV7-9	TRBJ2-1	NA	CASSSLLGQGGDNEQFF	TGTGCCAGCAGCTCCTTACTGGGACAGGGTGGGGACAATGAGCAGTTCTTC
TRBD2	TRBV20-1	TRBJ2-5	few	CSATRTSGRLAETQYF	TGCAGTGCTACCCGGACTAGCGGGAGACTGGCAGAGACCCAGTACTTC
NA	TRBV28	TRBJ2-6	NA	CASSQGPVRGANVLTF	TGTGCCAGCAGCCAAGGACCGGTTAGAGGGGCCAACGTCCTGACTTTC
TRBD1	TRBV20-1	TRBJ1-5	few	CSAREGSGQVNQPQHF	TGCAGTGCTAGAGAGGGTTCAGGACAGGTCAATCAGCCCCAGCATTTT
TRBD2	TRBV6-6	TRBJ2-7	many	CASSYGLAAYEQYF	TGTGCCAGCAGTTACGGACTAGCGGCCTACGAGCAGTACTTC
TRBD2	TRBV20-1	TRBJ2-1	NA	CSASLWTSGGNEQFF	TGCAGTGCTAGTCTCTGGACTAGCGGGGGCAATGAGCAGTTCTTC
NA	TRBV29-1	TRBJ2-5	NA	CSVEDIRDTQETQYF	TGCAGCGTTGAAGACATCCGGGACACCCAAGAGACCCAGTACTTC